This record concerns one T cell receptor (beta chain) sequence. These data are taken from a study of blood T cell repertoires in COVID-19. The V gene end was trimmed by 8 bases and the J gene end by 7 bases; junction bases not matched to a gene: 13. The CDR3 sequence is 13 residues long. The germline V gene encodes CDR1 GTSNPN and CDR2 SVGIG (reference sequence). Clones were read by immunoSEQ multiplex PCR, and TCRdb kept only the in-frame ones, dropping some. The data contain about 88,000 clones, roughly 87% of them seen just once; the ten biggest clones take up about 15%. The chain employs TRBV30 and TRBJ1-2; 7 bases are shared with TRBD1. The sequence derives from a male donor with acute or convalescent COVID-19. Sequenced input: peripheral blood. The CDR3 DNA sequence: TGTGCCGGTGAGGGACAGCAAGTAGGTGGCTACACCTTC. Translated: CAGEGQQVGGYTF.